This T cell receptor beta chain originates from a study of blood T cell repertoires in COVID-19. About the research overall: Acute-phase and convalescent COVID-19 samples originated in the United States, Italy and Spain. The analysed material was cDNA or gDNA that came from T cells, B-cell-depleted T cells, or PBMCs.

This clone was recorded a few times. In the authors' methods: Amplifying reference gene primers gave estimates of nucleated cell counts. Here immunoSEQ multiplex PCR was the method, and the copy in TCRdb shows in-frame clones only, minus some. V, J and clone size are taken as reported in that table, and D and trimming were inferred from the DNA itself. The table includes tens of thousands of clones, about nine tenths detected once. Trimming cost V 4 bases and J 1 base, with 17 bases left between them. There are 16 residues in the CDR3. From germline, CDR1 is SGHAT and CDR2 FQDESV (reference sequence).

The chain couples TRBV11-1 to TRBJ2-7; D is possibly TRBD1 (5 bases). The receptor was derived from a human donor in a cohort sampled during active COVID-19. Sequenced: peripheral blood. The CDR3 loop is CASSSVGQGRSYEQYF. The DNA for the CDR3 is TGTGCCAGCAGCTCAGTAGGTCAGGGCAGATCCTACGAGCAGTACTTC.